This TCR beta chain was captured by sequencing in a study of siplizumab effects on memory and regulatory T cells. The study's findings and limits: Mappable alloreactive CD4+ clones came from Treg cells 60% to 80% of the time on average with siplizumab, against roughly 29% in controls. Greater diversity than memory cells seemed evident in naive T cells, which also appeared to be major alloresponse contributors.

As for this clone: Its target is not known. Its ends do not fully match the called genes, so a read error is possible.

The CDR3 runs to 13 residues. CDR1 SGHNT and CDR2 YENEEA come from the germline V gene. Each sample had 95,000 to 100,000 TCR templates assayed. Assay used: immunoSEQ multiplex PCR; TCRdb lists only in-frame clones, some missing. The sample carries 50,000 to 70,000 clones, approximately 97% recorded once. The chain recombines TRBV11-3 with TRBJ1-6, with 7 nucleotides matching TRBD1. The sample comprised naive CD8+ T cells sorted from blood. The source of this sequence is a human donor in good health. The CDR3 DNA sequence: TGTGCCAGCAGCTTAGGAACAGGGGACCCCCCCCACTTT. Translated, it gives CASSLGTGDPPHF. The variable domain in full, completed from reference TRBV11-3 and TRBJ1-6, reads EAGVVQSPRYKIIEKKQPVAFWCNPISGHNTLYWYLQNLGQGPELLIRYENEEAVDDSQLPKDRFSAERLKGVDSTLKIQPAELGDSAVYLCASSLGTGDPPHFGNGTRLTVT.